Below are 3 T cell receptor beta chains sequenced from a single sample in a study of shared clonotypes between healthy human individuals. Using immunoSEQ multiplex PCR, the repertoire was profiled, and TCRdb retains in-frame clones only, with some absent. The sample includes roughly 1 million clones, about three quarters of them seen just once. Sequencing was carried out using memory CD4+ T cells sorted from blood. Described subset: CD45RA-negative fraction. Every receptor here comes from a man aged 18-30 years in good health.

As to this clone: The junction shows a germline mismatch at one end, possibly a read error. The chain has TRBV10-1 and TRBJ2-5, with 7 bases matching TRBD1. The closer fit of TRBJ2-7 to the DNA end suggests the J call may be wrong. The CDR3 runs 13 residues. Germline V CDR1 and CDR2: WNHNN, SYGVQD (reference sequence). CDR3 sequence reads: CATVRDSSYEQYF. CDR3 DNA sequence: TGTGCCACCGTCCGGGACAGCTCCTACGAGCAGTACTTC.

As concerns this clone: The sample has other DNA sequences that encode this CDR3 too. The chain links TRBV7-2 to TRBJ2-7; D remains unclear. V dropped 6 bases and J dropped 1 base, with 4 bases sitting between them. CDR1 and CDR2 (germline): SGHTA, FQGNSA. The CDR3 totals 11 residues. CDR3 in DNA: TGTGCCAGCAGTCCGTCCTACGAGCAGTACTTC. Amino acid sequence: CASSPSYEQYF.

The rearrangement joins TRBV7-2 to TRBJ2-5; D is possibly TRBD1 (6 bases). The CDR3 runs to 13 residues. Germline lookup yields CDR1 SGHTA and CDR2 FQGNSA. The ends were cut back, 3 bases at V and 3 bases at J, with 8 bases in the middle. The CDR3 reads CASSFSGEETQYF. CDR3 nucleotide sequence: TGTGCCAGCAGCTTCTCAGGGGAAGAGACCCAGTACTTC.